A selection of T cell receptor beta chains follows, all from one sample in a study of blood T cell repertoires in COVID-19. Clones were read by immunoSEQ multiplex PCR, and TCRdb kept only the in-frame ones, dropping some. The data show roughly 440,000 clones, approximately 88% seen once. The sample was peripheral blood. The origin of the receptors is a woman between 50 and 59 years old with COVID-19, enrolled during active disease. Each CDR3 is given without its conserved first and last residue. Each record gives: J gene, V gene, CDR3 protein.

TRBJ2-2	TRBV19	AASHGLRNTGELF
TRBJ1-1	TRBV4-1	ASSQSRQGPEAF
TRBJ2-2	TRBV5-4	ASSLEVTGNTGELF
TRBJ1-1	TRBV21-1	ASSPPDRGQSTEAF
TRBJ2-7	TRBV13	ASSPPTGNYEQY
TRBJ2-5	TRBV19	ASKLAGAGETQY
TRBJ2-3	TRBV5-1	ASSSGTFVTDTQY
TRBJ2-7	TRBV27	ASSSLGDRRNEQY
TRBJ2-6	TRBV6-5	ASSTGYSGANVLT
TRBJ1-2	TRBV10-3	AISDGGAGGYT
TRBJ1-1	TRBV30	AWRGTEHTEAF
TRBJ2-7	TRBV28	ASSGGGGESYEQY
TRBJ1-2	TRBV9	ASSSRQGASGYT
TRBJ2-7	TRBV27	ASSLRASYEQY
TRBJ2-7	TRBV5-6	ASSLAGTGSHEQY
TRBJ1-1	TRBV6-5	ASSPPGQGRRAF
TRBJ2-4	TRBV2	ASTRGGIRGGKNIQY
TRBJ1-1	TRBV27	ARLRGAGGEAF
TRBJ2-3	TRBV2	ASKTSGDTQY
TRBJ2-7	TRBV11-3	ASSRLTGTGYEQY
TRBJ1-4	TRBV6-5	ASTPSTVTNEKLF
TRBJ2-7	TRBV11-1	ASSLTGLSYEQY
TRBJ1-2	TRBV20-1	SAPNGYT
TRBJ2-4	TRBV19	ASRQLAGGRIQY
TRBJ2-5	TRBV5-6	ASSPDGGYQETQY
TRBJ2-5	TRBV19	ASSSHASGGGETQY
TRBJ1-4	TRBV7-2	ASTVRDRNEKLF
TRBJ1-5	TRBV4-1	ASSQRSNQPQH
TRBJ1-1	TRBV10-3	AISGTPLSMNTEAF
TRBJ1-2	TRBV11-2	ASSSPRQGAYGYT
TRBJ1-6	TRBV10-3	ATRGQPNSPLH
TRBJ1-2	TRBV6-5	ASSPRTGSGYT
TRBJ1-1	TRBV4-1	ASSSRGQVAEAF
TRBJ1-2	TRBV5-4	ASSPGTGGVPNYGYT
TRBJ2-3	TRBV30	AWSLGRTDWPTDTQY
TRBJ2-7	TRBV2	ASSDRGEQY
TRBJ2-7	TRBV7-9	ASSRRQGQTYEQY
TRBJ1-1	TRBV19	ASSGTDTEAF
TRBJ2-7	TRBV27	ASSLLDQGGEQY
TRBJ2-7	TRBV7-9	ASSLSYGVYEQY
TRBJ2-3	TRBV2	ASMGLGPDTQY
TRBJ1-1	TRBV29-1	SVKMDRVNTEAF
TRBJ2-2	TRBV5-6	ASSGGAGELF
TRBJ2-1	TRBV5-6	ASSPTVGEQF
TRBJ1-1	TRBV6-6	ASSRGRGDTEAF
TRBJ2-1	TRBV5-1	ASGRQNNEQF
TRBJ1-3	TRBV6-6	ASSGTGPISGNTIY
TRBJ1-1	TRBV9	ASSVGTGVSNTAF
TRBJ2-3	TRBV27	ASRGDYPDTQY
TRBJ1-1	TRBV5-1	ASRGTGDPNTEAF
TRBJ1-6	TRBV18	ASSPPLPISPLH